These 24 T cell receptor beta chains share one sample of origin, sequenced in a study of beta chain features in type 1 diabetes. Study conclusions and caveats: Across all four CD4+ subsets, people with type 1 diabetes showed modestly shorter TCRB CDR3s.

Their target antigens are unknown. Expressed TCRB transcripts got sequenced, as all isolated RNA was reverse transcribed. Clones were sequenced by immunoSEQ multiplex PCR, and TCRdb holds only the in-frame ones, with some missing. The sample contains 250,000 to 350,000 clones, roughly 13% of which appear only once. The sequencing sample was made of naive CD4+ T cells from blood. These receptors originate from a man under 40 with type 1 diabetes.

The chain links TRBV9 to TRBJ2-2; D may be TRBD2 (6 bases). The V gene's germline CDR1 is SGDLS and CDR2 YYNGEE. This CDR3 contains 16 residues. V was pared by 0 bases and J by 5 bases, with 14 bases between. This CDR3 is CASSVGAGPSTGELFF. The CDR3, as DNA: TGTGCCAGCAGCGTAGGAGCGGGCCCCTCTACCGGGGAGCTGTTTTTT.

This clone was seen only a few times. This chain links TRBV6-5 with TRBJ1-2, with D perhaps matching TRBD1 (6 bases). Germline lookup yields CDR1 MNHEY and CDR2 SVGAGI. The CDR3 consists of 13 residues. V was cut by 6 bases and J by 4 bases, with 12 bases left in between. In DNA form, the CDR3 reads TGTGCCAGCAGGAGTGGACAGAGCTATGGCTACACCTTC. This encodes CASRSGQSYGYTF.

In its sample, this clone was seen a few times. The CDR3 DNA reads as TGTGCCAGCAGCCAAGAAGGGTCGGGAGGTGGTGTTTACGAGCAGTACTTC. Its translation is CASSQEGSGGGVYEQYF. This chain links TRBV4-2 with TRBJ2-7, with 7 bases fitting TRBD2. This CDR3 spans 17 amino acids. Germline V CDR1 and CDR2: LGHNA, YNFKEQ. J was trimmed by 4 bases and V by 0 bases; bases with no gene match: 12.

There are a few counts of this clone. This chain joins TRBV6-5 and TRBJ1-3; unclear D gene. The V gene's germline CDR1 is MNHEY and CDR2 SVGAGI. Deletions cut 7 bases from V and 0 bases from J, with 13 bases between. The CDR3 has 15 residues. CDR3 residues: CASKRLRDSGNTIYF. Written as DNA, the CDR3 is TGTGCCAGCAAACGTCTGAGAGACTCTGGAAACACCATATATTTT.

V usage is TRBV25-1 and J usage is TRBJ1-2; TRBD1 matches at 7 bases. Per germline, CDR1 MGHDK and CDR2 SYGVNS. The ends lost 4 bases at V and 1 base at J; junction bases unmatched: 9. This CDR3 region has 16 residues. This CDR3 reads CASSAPTGPVNYGYTF. DNA of the CDR3: TGTGCCAGCAGTGCCCCGACAGGGCCCGTTAACTATGGCTACACCTTC.

This clone has more than one count but fewer than ten. J is TRBJ2-2 and V is TRBV2; the D gene is possibly TRBD1 (6 bases). The V and J ends lost 5 bases and 0 bases respectively, with 13 bases between them. This CDR3 is 16 amino acids long. CDR1 and CDR2 from the germline V gene are SNHLY and FYNNEI. The CDR3 spells CASSPAGTPNTGELFF. CDR3 DNA sequence: TGTGCCAGCAGTCCCGCTGGGACACCGAACACCGGGGAGCTGTTTTTT.

This clone has a handful of counts. V gene TRBV11-3 combines with J gene TRBJ2-2; D gene uncertain. The CDR3 covers 15 residues. Germline CDR1 is SGHNT and CDR2 is YENEEA. V gave up 5 bases and J gave up 4 bases, with 14 bases separating them. The CDR3 spells CASSREVAGTGELFF. The CDR3 coding sequence is TGTGCCAGCAGCCGCGAGGTAGCTGGCACCGGGGAGCTGTTTTTT. Full variable domain (remainder filled in from reference TRBV11-3 and TRBJ2-2): EAGVVQSPRYKIIEKKQPVAFWCNPISGHNTLYWYLQNLGQGPELLIRYENEEAVDDSQLPKDRFSAERLKGVDSTLKIQPAELGDSAVYLCASSREVAGTGELFFGEGSRLTVL.

This clone has only a few counts. The chain combines TRBV9 with TRBJ2-7; 11 nucleotides agree with TRBD1. This CDR3 spans 15 amino acids. Germline V gene data show CDR1 as SGDLS and CDR2 as YYNGEE. V shed 0 bases, J shed 6 bases, and the junction held 5 bases outside the gene matches. CDR3: CASSVEDRGLGEQYF. In DNA, the CDR3 is TGTGCCAGCAGCGTAGAGGACAGGGGGCTCGGCGAGCAGTACTTC.

This clone was detected only a few times. Distinct nucleotide sequences in the sample also encode this CDR3. The chain couples TRBV2 to TRBJ2-1; 11 bases are shared with TRBD2. Germline V gene sequence: CDR1 SNHLY, CDR2 FYNNEI. This CDR3 has 15 amino acids. Trimming removed 3 bases from V and 3 bases from J; junction bases left unmatched: 1. The CDR3, as DNA: TGTGCCAGCAGTGAGGGGACTAGCGGCTACAATGAGCAGTTCTTC. Amino acids: CASSEGTSGYNEQFF.

The chain is built from TRBV28 and TRBJ1-1; D remains ambiguous. This CDR3 is built from 14 residues. Per the germline V gene, CDR1 is MDHEN and CDR2 is SYDVKM. Trimming left V 5 bases short and J 4 bases short, with 14 bases between. The CDR3 reads CASSRGRASTEAFF. In DNA form, the CDR3 reads TGTGCCAGCAGTAGAGGGAGAGCTAGCACTGAAGCTTTCTTT.

This clone was counted once. The chain is built from TRBV16 and TRBJ1-1; D might be TRBD1 (5 bases). V gave up 0 bases and J gave up 3 bases, with 8 bases separating them. Germline values: CDR1 KGHSY, CDR2 FQNENV. The CDR3 extends over 14 amino acids. The CDR3 loop reads CASSQSGRDTEAFF. Here the CDR3 DNA reads TGTGCCAGCAGCCAATCGGGCAGGGACACTGAAGCTTTCTTT.

This chain joins TRBV18 and TRBJ1-1; 7 nucleotides line up with TRBD1. J gave up 6 bases and V 2 bases, and 3 bases lay outside the gene matches. The CDR3 is 13 residues long. The germline V gene has CDR1 KGHSH and CDR2 LQKENI. DNA for the CDR3: TGTGCCAGCTCACCAGACAGGGCCCCTGAAGCTTTCTTT. Translation gives CASSPDRAPEAFF.

The chain is built from TRBV29-1 and TRBJ1-2; D possibly corresponds to TRBD1 (6 bases). Trimming took 4 bases from V and 7 from J, leaving 16 bases between them. Germline assignment: CDR1 SQVTM and CDR2 ANQGSEA. The CDR3 runs 13 residues. DNA of the CDR3: TGCAGCGTTGCGCACAGGGAAATCGGTGGCTACACCTTC. Protein: CSVAHREIGGYTF.

V is TRBV10-3 and J is TRBJ2-1; the D is unclear. V lost 4 bases to trimming and J lost 7 bases, with 5 bases between them. The CDR3 loop spans 11 amino acids. The germline CDR1 and CDR2 sequences are ENHRY and SYGVKD. The chain's CDR3 is CAISAQNEQFF. DNA of the CDR3: TGTGCCATCAGTGCGCAGAATGAGCAGTTCTTC.

This chain uses TRBV5-4 with TRBJ2-1; 8 bases are shared with TRBD2. CDR3 length: 17 residues. V lost 4 bases, J lost 3 bases, and 12 bases stayed unmatched. Germline V gene lookup returns CDR1 SGHNT and CDR2 YYREEE (reference sequence). The CDR3 is CASSRNSAGDGYNEQFF. The CDR3 DNA reads as TGTGCCAGCAGCCGCAACTCAGCGGGAGACGGCTACAATGAGCAGTTCTTC.

This clone was seen a few times. The V and J genes are TRBV7-2 and TRBJ2-7; perhaps TRBD1 as D (6 bases). With 5 bases removed from V and 0 bases from J, the gap between germline ends came to 20 bases. This CDR3 is 17 amino acids long. Per germline, CDR1 SGHTA and CDR2 FQGNSA. CDR3 bases: TGTGCCAGCAGCCCGTCGTCGCGACAGGTCCGCTCCTACGAGCAGTACTTC. Translation: CASSPSSRQVRSYEQYF.

The chain recombines TRBV28 with TRBJ2-4; 9 bases fit TRBD1. CDR3 length equals 14 residues. Per the germline V gene, CDR1 is MDHEN and CDR2 is SYDVKM. The junction had 1 base not matched to a gene; V was cut back by 1 base and J by 6 bases. The CDR3 here is CASSLLGQGNIQYF. In DNA, the CDR3 is TGTGCCAGCAGTTTATTGGGACAGGGAAACATTCAGTACTTC.

J is TRBJ1-2 and V is TRBV15, with unresolved D. The CDR3 has 15 residues. Per germline, CDR1 LNHNV and CDR2 YYDKDF (reference sequence). V gave up 0 bases and J gave up 0 bases, with 8 bases separating them. CDR3 sequence (DNA): TGTGCCACCAGCAGAGATACAAGTCCTAACTATGGCTACACCTTC. Protein: CATSRDTSPNYGYTF.

The rearrangement uses TRBV5-1 and TRBJ2-1; unclear D gene. This CDR3 has 14 amino acids. The V gene's germline CDR1 is SGHRS and CDR2 YFSETQ. The germline V and J ends were trimmed by 5 bases and 5 bases, with 14 bases remaining between them. The CDR3 nucleotides read TGCGCCAGCAGAACCCTACGGAGAGACAATGAGCAGTTCTTC. It is translated as CASRTLRRDNEQFF.

This clone appeared a few times. The chain is built from TRBV18 and TRBJ1-1; the D is unclear. Trimming cost V 4 bases and J 0 bases, with 6 bases left between them. Germline CDR1 KGHSH, CDR2 LQKENI. CDR3 size: 13 residues. DNA for the CDR3: TGTGCCAGCTCACTACGGGTGAACACTGAAGCTTTCTTT. It translates to CASSLRVNTEAFF.

J is TRBJ2-5 and V is TRBV29-1; 7 bases align to TRBD2. Germline CDR1 reads SQVTM; CDR2 reads ANQGSEA. V shed 4 bases and J 5 bases; nucleotides not matched to a gene: 4. The CDR3 contains 12 residues. The CDR3: CSVGGSGETQYF. CDR3 bases: TGCAGCGTTGGCGGGAGCGGGGAGACCCAGTACTTC.

V gene TRBV7-9 combines with J gene TRBJ1-1; TRBD1 agrees at 7 bases. The CDR3 contains 11 residues. V dropped 10 bases and J dropped 4; count of bases not matched to a gene: 3. CDR1 is SEHNR, CDR2 FQNEAQ, per germline (reference sequence). This CDR3 reads CAIKGATEAFF. The DNA of the CDR3 is TGTGCCATAAAGGGGGCCACTGAAGCTTTCTTT.

This clone turned up a few times. This chain links TRBV7-3 with TRBJ2-1, with D tentatively TRBD2 (6 bases). The CDR3 totals 16 residues. Germline CDR1 SGHTA, CDR2 FQGTGA. V lost 5 bases and J lost 0, with 14 bases in between. The CDR3, as DNA: TGTGCCAGCAGCCCTAGCGCCATAAGCTCCTACAATGAGCAGTTCTTC. As protein: CASSPSAISSYNEQFF.

This clone occurred a few times. This chain uses TRBV4-1 with TRBJ2-2, with D tentatively TRBD1 (5 bases). Trimming took 6 bases from V and 2 from J, leaving 16 bases between them. Germline V gene sequence: CDR1 MGHRA, CDR2 YSYEKL. The CDR3 has 16 amino acids. In DNA, the CDR3 is TGCGCCAGCAGGAGAACAGGAACTCCAAACACCGGGGAGCTGTTTTTT. The encoded protein is CASRRTGTPNTGELFF.